These 18 T cell receptor beta chains originate from one sample sequenced in a study of T cell responses to AZD1222 COVID-19 vaccine. This table comes from immunoSEQ multiplex PCR, and its TCRdb copy is limited to in-frame clones, with some not included. The sample lists about 120,000 clones, approximately 87% occurring once. This specimen was peripheral blood, taken on day 0 of AZD1222 vaccination. The source of these receptors is an adult in good health.

The J gene is TRBJ1-5, the V gene TRBV3-1 (or the pseudogene TRBV3-2); no clear D. V was shortened by 0 bases and J by 7 bases, with 7 bases between the two germline ends. Germline V gives CDR1 LGHDT, CDR2 YNNKEL (reference sequence). This CDR3 is built from 13 residues. The CDR3 region is CASSQDLSQPQHF. Here the CDR3 DNA reads TGTGCCAGCAGCCAAGATCTAAGCCAGCCCCAGCATTTT.

V is TRBV28 and J is TRBJ2-5; 7 nucleotides line up with TRBD1. V shed 6 bases and J 2 bases; nucleotides not matched to a gene: 6. This CDR3 has 14 residues. The germline CDR1 and CDR2 sequences are MDHEN and SYDVKM. The chain's CDR3 is CASSQTGLQETQYF. The DNA for the CDR3 is TGTGCCAGCAGCCAGACAGGGTTGCAAGAGACCCAGTACTTC.

The gene calls are TRBV9 and TRBJ2-7; no reliable D call. The CDR3 loop spans 15 amino acids. CDR1 is SGDLS, CDR2 YYNGEE, per germline. The V end lost 1 base, the J end lost 0 bases, and 11 bases lay between the germline ends. CDR3 DNA sequence: TGTGCCAGCAGCGTAAGTCCACTTAGCTCCTACGAGCAGTACTTC. Translating gives CASSVSPLSSYEQYF.

J is TRBJ1-2 and V is TRBV4-1; possible D gene TRBD1, 5 bases. The CDR3 totals 14 residues. With 4 bases removed from V and 4 bases from J, the gap between germline ends came to 13 bases. In germline, CDR1 is MGHRA, CDR2 YSYEKL. Here the CDR3 reads CASSPAGSSYGYTF. Here the CDR3 DNA reads TGCGCCAGCAGCCCTGCAGGGTCCAGCTATGGCTACACCTTC.

The genes are TRBV19 and TRBJ1-2; a weak D match, TRBD1 (5 bases). Trimming pared 6 bases from V and 6 bases from J, leaving 17 bases between. The CDR3 is made up of 14 amino acids. The V gene's germline CDR1 is LNHDA and CDR2 SQIVND (reference sequence). CDR3 sequence (DNA): TGTGCCAGTAGGGTCGATGGGGGTGGTGATGGCTACACCTTC. It codes for CASRVDGGGDGYTF. Using reference TRBV19 and TRBJ1-2 for the parts outside the CDR3, the full variable domain is DGGITQSPKYLFRKEGQNVTLSCEQNLNHDAMYWYRQDPGQGLRLIYYSQIVNDFQKGDIAEGYSVSREKKESFPLTVTSAQKNPTAFYLCASRVDGGGDGYTFGSGTRLTVV.

The gene calls are TRBV11-2 and TRBJ1-5; 8 nucleotides agree with TRBD1. Per the germline V gene, CDR1 is SGHAT and CDR2 is FQNNGV. V shed 5 bases, J shed 4 bases, and the junction held 7 bases outside the gene matches. The length of the CDR3 is 15 residues. CDR3 protein: CASSPGTGTNQPQHF. The CDR3 bases are TGTGCCAGCAGCCCCGGGACAGGTACAAATCAGCCCCAGCATTTT.

The chain is built from TRBV27 and TRBJ2-7; 10 positions match TRBD1. The CDR3 totals 16 residues. The germline V gene encodes CDR1 MNHEY and CDR2 SMNVEV (reference sequence). Losses at the gene ends were 6 bases for V and 3 bases for J; bases not matched to a gene: 11. The CDR3 nucleotides read TGTGCCAGCAGGGGAGGGACAGGGGACCGCTTCTACGAGCAGTACTTC. It encodes CASRGGTGDRFYEQYF.

This clone was seen once. The J gene is TRBJ2-7, the V gene TRBV2; tentatively, D is TRBD1 (6 bases). This CDR3 is 11 amino acids long. Germline CDR1 and CDR2: SNHLY and FYNNEI. With 3 bases removed from V and 9 bases from J, the gap between germline ends came to 9 bases. The CDR3 sequence is CASSDGGSQYF. As DNA, the CDR3 is TGTGCCAGCAGTGATGGGGGCTCGCAGTACTTC.

The chain is built from TRBV6-5 and TRBJ2-7; D is tentatively TRBD1 or TRBD2 (5 bases each). Germline CDR1 reads MNHEY; CDR2 reads SVGAGI. V was clipped by 6 bases and J by 4 bases, with 19 bases between them. The CDR3 loop spans 15 amino acids. DNA for the CDR3: TGTGCCAGCAGGTCCTATTGGGACGCCTCATACGAGCAGTACTTC. It is translated as CASRSYWDASYEQYF.

CDR3 coding DNA: TGTGCCAATAGCCCCCTCCTAGGGGATACCTACGAGCAGTACTTC. Translation: CANSPLLGDTYEQYF. The V call is TRBV19, the J call TRBJ2-7, with D perhaps TRBD1 (5 bases). The germline V gene has CDR1 LNHDA and CDR2 SQIVND (reference sequence). V lost 10 bases, J lost 2 bases, and 21 bases lay in between. The CDR3 is made up of 15 amino acids.

This chain uses TRBV18 with TRBJ2-7, with 9 positions matching TRBD1. Trimming cost V 0 bases and J 6 bases; bases outside gene matches: 6. This CDR3 contains 15 residues. Germline-derived CDR1 and CDR2 are KGHSH and LQKENI. The CDR3 loop is CASSPPNRGLFEQYF. Here the CDR3 DNA reads TGTGCCAGCTCACCACCTAACAGGGGGCTCTTCGAGCAGTACTTC.

In this sample, this clone turned up once. The J gene is TRBJ1-5, the V gene TRBV6-5; TRBD1 might be the D (5 bases). The V end was cut by 6 bases, the J end by 3 bases, with 15 bases between. The CDR3 sequence is 15 residues long. Per the germline V gene, CDR1 is MNHEY and CDR2 is SVGAGI. Here the CDR3 reads CASSPLGPSNQPQHF. The CDR3 DNA reads as TGTGCCAGCAGCCCCCTGGGGCCTTCCAATCAGCCCCAGCATTTT.

The J gene is TRBJ2-3, the V gene TRBV18; 16 nucleotides match TRBD2. The J segment lost 1 base and the V segment lost 4 bases, leaving 8 bases of the junction unmatched. This CDR3 comprises 19 residues. Per germline, CDR1 KGHSH and CDR2 LQKENI. This CDR3 is CASSRRGLAGGHGTDTQYF. The CDR3 DNA sequence: TGTGCCAGCTCACGGAGGGGACTAGCGGGGGGGCACGGCACAGATACGCAGTATTTT.

This clone occurred a few times. CDR3 sequence (DNA): TGTGCCAGCAGAGATGGGACACCCGGCTCCTATGGCTACACCTTC. Residues: CASRDGTPGSYGYTF. The V call is TRBV6-5, the J call TRBJ1-2; D may be TRBD1 (6 bases). Trimming took 6 bases from V and 4 from J, leaving 18 bases between them. Germline loops: CDR1 MNHEY, CDR2 SVGAGI. This CDR3 spans 15 amino acids.

The table lists this clone with a count of one. The chain has TRBV18 and TRBJ1-2; D remains unclear. V dropped 3 bases and J dropped 1 base, with 6 bases sitting between them. The CDR3 is 13 amino acids. The germline CDR1 and CDR2 sequences are KGHSH and LQKENI. This CDR3 reads CASSPDGNYGYTF. DNA of the CDR3: TGTGCCAGCTCACCGGACGGTAACTATGGCTACACCTTC.

The chain combines TRBV29-1 with TRBJ1-1; D is uncertain. The CDR3 loop spans 13 amino acids. The ends were cut back, 4 bases at V and 2 bases at J, with 11 bases in the middle. Germline values: CDR1 SQVTM, CDR2 ANQGSEA. The CDR3 sequence: CSVVGELNTEAFF. The CDR3 DNA reads as TGCAGCGTTGTTGGGGAGCTTAACACTGAAGCTTTCTTT.

The chain carries TRBV5-1 and TRBJ2-2; D is ambiguous. The CDR3 consists of 14 residues. Germline V lookup: CDR1 SGHRS, CDR2 YFSETQ. The V end lost 1 base, the J end lost 1 base, and 5 bases lay between the germline ends. The CDR3 DNA reads TGCGCCAGCAGCTTGTCACTGAACACCGGGGAGCTGTTTTTT. Protein sequence: CASSLSLNTGELFF.

This chain uses TRBV20-1 with TRBJ1-2; 8 bases match TRBD1. Germline V gene lookup returns CDR1 DFQATT and CDR2 SNEGSKA (reference sequence). CDR3 length: 13 amino acids. V gave up 3 bases and J gave up 4 bases; unmatched junction bases: 4. CDR3 region: CSASQGATYGYTF. CDR3 coding DNA: TGCAGTGCTAGTCAGGGGGCCACCTATGGCTACACCTTC.